This T cell receptor beta chain comes out of a study of OX40 agonist ivuxolimab in advanced cancers. For the study at large: Across the patients, intravenous ivuxolimab was delivered every 2 weeks at 0.01 to 10 mg/kg. Three patients had partial responses: one hepatocellular carcinoma, two cutaneous melanoma.

A remark on this clone: Antigen: not known.

Measured with immunoSEQ multiplex PCR; TCRdb has only the in-frame clones, and not every one. The table lists some 67,000 clones, approximately 88% of them singletons. Overall study findings and caveats: Expanded clones were, on average, more numerous among CD8+ T cells than CD4+. At doses 0.1 to 3.0 mg/kg, CD4+ and CD8+ clones expanded.

The sequenced sample was CD4+ or CD8+ T cells sorted from blood, obtained in a trial of the OX40 agonist ivuxolimab. The receptor was isolated from an adult with an advanced solid tumor such as melanoma, head and neck, liver or kidney cancer.

The CDR3: CASSPQAGNTIYF. CDR3 DNA sequence: TGTGCCAGCTCTCCCCAGGCTGGAAACACCATATATTTT. This chain links TRBV18 with TRBJ1-3; D gene unclear. The germline gives CDR1 KGHSH, CDR2 LQKENI. Trimming removed 6 bases from V and 2 bases from J, with 8 bases in between. There are 13 residues in the CDR3.